The 3 T cell receptor beta chains given below trace back to one sample, sequenced in a study of regulatory T cells in long-lasting Graves disease. The time point: persistent/refractory GD, antithyroid drugs over 5 years with positive TRAb. Extracted RNA from PBMCs served as the source of the TCR library. Construction of the TCR beta libraries employed iRepertoire HTBI primers in conjunction with Arm-PCR of CDR3 regions. MiXCR, applied by TCRdb to the multiplex PCR reads, yields one record per CDR3 protein. This table has about 470,000 distinct CDR3 sequences, 20% appearing once. The sample consisted of peripheral blood mononuclear cells (PBMCs), taken when the disease was refractory, from a patient treated with antithyroid drugs. The receptors come from a female donor with Graves disease.

The chain recombines TRBV6-1 with TRBJ2-1; 9 bases are shared with TRBD2. This CDR3 comprises 16 residues. The germline CDR1 and CDR2 sequences are MNHNS and SASEGT. V trimming: 10 bases; J trimming: 6 bases; junction bases outside the gene matches: 16. Here the CDR3 DNA reads TGTGCCACCTCTGTGGACGTAGCGGGAGTATTCAATGAGCAGTTCTTC. This sequence encodes CATSVDVAGVFNEQFF.

This clonotype was seen more than once but under ten times. The chain recombines TRBV4-1 with TRBJ2-4; D call uncertain. The CDR3 totals 15 residues. Germline loops: CDR1 MGHRA, CDR2 YSYEKL. The V gene lost 1 base and the J gene lost 5 bases, with 12 bases spanning the gap. The CDR3: CASSQVKGPQNIQYF. The CDR3 DNA is TGCGCCAGCAGCCAAGTGAAAGGGCCACAAAACATTCAGTACTTC.

This clonotype was detected only a few times. This sequence joins TRBV11-2 and TRBJ2-3; 15 bases are a match to TRBD2. The CDR3 is 18 amino acids. The V segment lost 3 bases and the J segment 3 bases; nucleotides outside the gene matches: 7. Germline CDR1 reads SGHAT; CDR2 reads FQNNGV. The CDR3 loop reads CASSLDPGLAGGTDTQYF. CDR3 bases: TGTGCCAGCAGCTTGGACCCGGGACTAGCGGGAGGTACAGATACGCAGTATTTT.